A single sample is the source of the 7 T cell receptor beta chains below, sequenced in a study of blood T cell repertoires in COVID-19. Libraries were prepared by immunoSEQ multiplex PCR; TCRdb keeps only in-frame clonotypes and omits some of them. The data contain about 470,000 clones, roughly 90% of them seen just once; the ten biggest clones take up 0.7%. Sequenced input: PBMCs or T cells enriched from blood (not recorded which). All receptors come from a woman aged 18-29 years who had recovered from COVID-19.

This CDR3 is CASSLGRAMNTEAFF. DNA for the CDR3: TGTGCCAGCAGCTTGGGGAGAGCCATGAACACTGAAGCTTTCTTT. The chain employs TRBV5-6 and TRBJ1-1; no clear D gene. The CDR3 is 15 amino acids. Germline assignment: CDR1 SGHDT and CDR2 YYEEEE. V dropped 0 bases and J dropped 0 bases, with 9 bases sitting between them. Looking up the rest from reference TRBV5-6 and TRBJ1-1 gives the full variable domain: DAGVTQSPTHLIKTRGQQVTLRCSPKSGHDTVSWYQQALGQGPQFIFQYYEEEERQRGNFPDRFSGHQFPNYSSELNVNALLLGDSALYLCASSLGRAMNTEAFFGQGTRLTVV.

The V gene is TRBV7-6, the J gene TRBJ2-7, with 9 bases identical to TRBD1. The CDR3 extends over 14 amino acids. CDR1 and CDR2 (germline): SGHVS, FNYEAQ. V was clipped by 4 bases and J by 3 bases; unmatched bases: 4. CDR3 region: CASSSRQGGYEQYF. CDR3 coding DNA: TGTGCCAGCAGCTCCCGACAGGGGGGCTACGAGCAGTACTTC.

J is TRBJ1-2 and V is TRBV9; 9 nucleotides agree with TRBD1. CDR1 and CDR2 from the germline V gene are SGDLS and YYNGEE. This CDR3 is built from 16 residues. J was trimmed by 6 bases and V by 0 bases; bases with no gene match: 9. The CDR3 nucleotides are TGTGCCAGCAGCGTAGACCCCCATGGACAGGGGAATGGCTACACCTTC. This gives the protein CASSVDPHGQGNGYTF.

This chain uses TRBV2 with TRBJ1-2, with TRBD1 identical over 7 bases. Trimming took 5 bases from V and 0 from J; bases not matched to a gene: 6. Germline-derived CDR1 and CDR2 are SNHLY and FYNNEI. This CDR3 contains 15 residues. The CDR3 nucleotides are TGTGCCAGCAGTTACGACAGGGCTTCTAACTATGGCTACACCTTC. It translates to CASSYDRASNYGYTF.

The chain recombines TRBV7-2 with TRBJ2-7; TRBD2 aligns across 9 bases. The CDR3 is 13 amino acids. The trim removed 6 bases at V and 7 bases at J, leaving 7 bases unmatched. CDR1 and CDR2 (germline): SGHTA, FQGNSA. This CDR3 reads CASRSGGPGEQYF. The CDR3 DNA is TGTGCCAGCAGGAGCGGGGGGCCGGGGGAGCAGTACTTC. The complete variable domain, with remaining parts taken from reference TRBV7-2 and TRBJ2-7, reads GAGVSQSPSNKVTEKGKDVELRCDPISGHTALYWYRQSLGQGLEFLIYFQGNSAPDKSGLPSDRFSAERTGGSVSTLTIQRTQQEDSAVYLCASRSGGPGEQYFGPGTRLTVT.

The chain's CDR3 is CASSLAPDRGMTGELFF. In nucleotides, the CDR3 is TGTGCCAGCAGCTTGGCCCCGGACAGGGGGATGACCGGGGAGCTGTTTTTT. The gene calls are TRBV5-4 and TRBJ2-2; 10 positions agree with TRBD1. Germline V gives CDR1 SGHNT, CDR2 YYREEE (reference sequence). The CDR3 spans 17 residues. The ends lost 0 bases at V and 5 bases at J; junction bases unmatched: 7.

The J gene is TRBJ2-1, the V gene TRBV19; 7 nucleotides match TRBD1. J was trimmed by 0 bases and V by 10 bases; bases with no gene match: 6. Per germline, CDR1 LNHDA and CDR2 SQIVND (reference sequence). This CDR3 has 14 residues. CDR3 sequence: CATIPGGSYNEQFF. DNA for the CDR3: TGTGCCACAATACCAGGGGGCTCCTACAATGAGCAGTTCTTC.